This T cell receptor (beta chain) was sequenced in a study of T-cell memory formation after mild COVID-19. Study as a whole: The two donors had largely donor-specific TCR clusters. Findings and caveats of the study: CD4+ contracting clones lay mainly in CM and EM, CD8+ ones in EMRA. Later expanders leaned toward CD4+, whereas clones contracting from day 15 to 85 were balanced CD4/CD8.

This clonotype was detected only a few times. Antigen unknown. 5'RACE, which relied on constant-segment primers, yielded TCR alpha and TCR beta cDNA libraries carrying sample barcodes and UMIs. MiXCR, applied by TCRdb to the 5' RACE reads, yields one record per CDR3 protein. This table holds 400,000 to 500,000 distinct CDR3 sequences, about a sixth found once. Germline V CDR1 and CDR2: MNHEY, SVGEGT. V was shortened by 5 bases and J by 6 bases, with 9 bases between the two germline ends. The CDR3 sequence is 12 residues long. This TCR came from a man aged 18-30 years who had mild COVID-19 (a few samples of this study predate the infection). Cell type and time point are not known. The sequencing sample was made of PBMCs or a T cell subset sorted from them (not recorded which). V and J are TRBV6-2 or TRBV6-3 and TRBJ2-3; possible D gene TRBD2, 5 bases. The CDR3 region has the DNA TGTGCCAGCAGTGCCGGACTGGATACGCAGTATTTT. Its translation is CASSAGLDTQYF.